Presented here are 22 T cell receptor beta chains from one specimen sequenced in a study of CDR3 diversity in severe acne. One entry per CDR3 protein results from TCRdb running MiXCR on the PCR reads. The data show over 90,000 distinct CDR3 sequences, under 60% seen once. Sequenced: blood. The receptors derive from a male donor with acne.

The V and J genes are TRBV5-1 and TRBJ1-1, with D unclear. CDR3 length: 15 residues. Germline-derived CDR1 and CDR2 are SGHRS and YFSETQ. Trimming shortened V by 4 bases and J by 1 base, and 14 bases separated the two germline ends. This CDR3 is CASSTHRTENTEAFF. The CDR3 coding sequence is TGCGCCAGCAGCACACACCGTACAGAGAACACTGAAGCTTTCTTT.

With regard to this clonotype: One end of the junction fails to match germline, which may point to a read error. The CDR3 region has the DNA TGTGCCAGCAGCCCTTCCGGGACTAGCGGCCCCTACGAGCAATACTTC. Its protein product is CASSPSGTSGPYEQYF. The chain links TRBV9 to TRBJ2-7; 11 bases are shared with TRBD2. This CDR3 is built from 16 residues. Germline-derived CDR1 and CDR2 are SGDLS and YYNGEE. Drawing the rest from reference TRBV9 and TRBJ2-7, the complete variable domain is DSGVTQTPKHLITATGQRVTLRCSPRSGDLSVYWYQQSLDQGLQFLIQYYNGEERAKGNILERFSAQQFPDLHSELNLSSLELGDSALYFCASSPSGTSGPYEQYFGPGTRLTVT.

This clonotype occurred a few times. V usage is TRBV12-3 or TRBV12-4 and J usage is TRBJ2-3, with 8 bases matching TRBD2. The CDR3 extends over 17 amino acids. V lost 3 bases and J lost 2; bases outside the gene matches: 10. CDR3 DNA sequence: TGTGCCAGCAGTTTCATTTCGGCGGGACTAGACACAGATACGCAGTATTTT. The encoded protein is CASSFISAGLDTDTQYF.

This clonotype has a count of ten or more. The V and J genes are TRBV20-1 and TRBJ2-7; D ambiguous. In germline, CDR1 is DFQATT, CDR2 SNEGSKA (reference sequence). V shed 0 bases and J shed 3 bases, with 18 bases lying between them. The CDR3 is made up of 16 amino acids. CDR3 in amino acids: CSARDGNRPTYYEQYV. Written as DNA, the CDR3 is TGCAGTGCTAGAGATGGGAATAGACCTACTTACTACGAGCAGTACGTC.

This clonotype was recorded once. In this CDR3 the conserved last residue, phenylalanine or tryptophan, is missing, so a read error is likely. No DNA is shown, since the ends of the CDR3 on it are uncertain; the CDR3 is the one TCRdb lists. The CDR3 sequence is CASSPIMDRAGNTLYL. The chain recombines TRBV18 with TRBJ1-3; the D call TRBD1 from the table was never checked on the DNA. Including both end residues, the CDR3 is 16 amino acids long. The germline CDR1 and CDR2 sequences are KGHSH and LQKENI.

The rearrangement joins TRBV7-9 to TRBJ1-5; D is uncertain. The CDR3 loop spans 14 amino acids. Germline CDR1 SEHNR, CDR2 FQNEAQ (reference sequence). Trimming removed 6 bases at V and 5 bases at J, with 14 bases between. The CDR3 nucleotides are TGTGCCAGCAGTCCAGGAGCAAGGGATCAGCCCCAGCATTTT. Translation: CASSPGARDQPQHF.

DNA of the CDR3: TGTGCCAGCAGACCCCACGGGGGAGCAGAAAATCAGCCCCAGCATTTT. Protein product: CASRPHGGAENQPQHF. The rearrangement uses TRBV28 and TRBJ1-5, with TRBD1 as a possible D gene (5 bases). This CDR3 region has 16 residues. V shed 6 bases and J shed 4 bases, with 19 bases lying between them. Germline CDR1 MDHEN, CDR2 SYDVKM.

This clonotype was detected once. The CDR3 does not close with the conserved phenylalanine or tryptophan, likely indicating a read error. The chain carries TRBV7-2 and TRBJ2-7; possibly TRBD1 or TRBD2 for D (5 bases each). Germline values: CDR1 SGHTA, CDR2 FQGNSA. V lost 4 bases to trimming and J lost 2 bases, with 21 bases between them. This CDR3 is built from 17 residues. The chain's CDR3 is CASSSRLPGQPPYEQYL. The CDR3, as DNA: TGTGCCAGCAGCTCCCGTCTGCCGGGGCAACCTCCCTACGAGCAGTACCTC.

The V call is TRBV6-1, the J call TRBJ1-2; D is unclear. Germline V CDR1 and CDR2: MNHNS, SASEGT. V was clipped by 0 bases and J by 4 bases, with 15 bases between them. The CDR3 runs to 16 residues. CDR3 nucleotides: TGTGCCAGCAGTGAAGCCCACACGATAGTGCCCTATGGCTACACCTTC. Translation: CASSEAHTIVPYGYTF.

This clonotype was picked up many times. The CDR3 DNA sequence: TGTGCCATCAGTCTCGGACAGATACCCACAGATACGCAGTATTTT. Translated: CAISLGQIPTDTQYF. This chain joins TRBV10-3 and TRBJ2-3; possible D gene TRBD1, 6 bases. The CDR3 runs to 15 residues. V was pared by 5 bases and J by 2 bases, with 14 bases between. CDR1 and CDR2 from the germline V gene are ENHRY and SYGVKD.

A word on this clonotype: A much larger clonotype is one base distant, so this may be a read error. The chain has TRBV7-2 and TRBJ1-5; 8 bases match TRBD1. The V gene's germline CDR1 is SGHTA and CDR2 FQGNSA. This CDR3 contains 15 residues. In nucleotides, the CDR3 is TGTGCCCGCAGCACCCGACAGGGGAGCAATCAGCCCCAGCATTTT. Its translation is CARSTRQGSNQPQHF.

This clonotype was seen ten or more times. The V and J genes are TRBV28 and TRBJ2-1; D gene ambiguous. V lost 3 bases and J lost 10, with 25 bases in between. The CDR3 sequence is 17 residues long. The V gene's germline CDR1 is MDHEN and CDR2 SYDVKM. CDR3 loop: CASSLFVGGRSAREQFF. CDR3 in DNA: TGTGCCAGCAGTTTGTTCGTCGGCGGTAGATCGGCCCGAGAGCAGTTCTTC.

V usage is TRBV6-6 and J usage is TRBJ2-7; 10 nucleotides agree with TRBD1. Germline CDR1 is MNHNY and CDR2 is SVGAGI (reference sequence). CDR3 size: 15 residues. Trimming at V came to 2 bases and at J to 3 bases, leaving 4 bases not matched to a gene. The CDR3 nucleotides are TGTGCCAGCAGTTACCAGGGACAGGGGCTCTACGAGCAGTACTTC. Its protein product is CASSYQGQGLYEQYF.

In its sample, this clonotype was seen many times. The chain combines TRBV20-1 with TRBJ2-3; the match to TRBD2 covers 8 bases. J gave up 4 bases and V 7 bases, and 7 bases lay outside the gene matches. There are 13 residues in the CDR3. Germline assignment: CDR1 DFQATT and CDR2 SNEGSKA (reference sequence). CDR3 sequence reads: CSESGGEADTQYF. In nucleotides, the CDR3 is TGCAGTGAATCGGGAGGGGAAGCAGATACGCAGTATTTT.

This clonotype was seen at least ten times. The genes are TRBV2 and TRBJ1-2, with D hard to call. Germline V lookup: CDR1 SNHLY, CDR2 FYNNEI. With 0 bases removed from V and 4 bases from J, the gap between germline ends came to 15 bases. CDR3 length: 16 amino acids. For the CDR3, the DNA is TGTGCCAGCAGTGAAGCGCTCACCTCAGGAGGCTATGGCTACACCTTC. This codes for CASSEALTSGGYGYTF.

Concerning this clonotype itself: One end of the junction does not line up with germline, which may come from a read error. The gene calls are TRBV5-4 and TRBJ2-7; 8 positions match TRBD1. The germline gives CDR1 SGHNT, CDR2 YYREEE (reference sequence). The CDR3 is made up of 15 amino acids. CDR3 sequence: CASSRDRSSSYEQYF. CDR3 bases: TGCGCCAGCAGCCGGGACAGGTCGAGCTCCTACGAGCAGTACTTC. The full variable domain, rest sourced from reference TRBV5-4 and TRBJ2-7, is ETGVTQSPTHLIKTRGQQVTLRCSSQSGHNTVSWYQQALGQGPQFIFQYYREEENGRGNFPPRFSGLQFPNYSSELNVNALELDDSALYLCASSRDRSSSYEQYFGPGTRLTVT.

By share of the sample, this clonotype is medium-sized (0.01 to 0.1%). The chain couples TRBV12-3 or TRBV12-4 to TRBJ2-7; D is unclear. V was clipped by 6 bases and J by 0 bases, with 9 bases between them. CDR3 size: 13 residues. CDR3 sequence (DNA): TGTGCCAGCAGCTCCTCGGACTCCTACGAGCAGTACTTC. Protein product: CASSSSDSYEQYF.

The chain uses TRBV20-1 and TRBJ2-7; 12 positions agree with TRBD2. The CDR3 spans 16 residues. The trim removed 0 bases at V and 3 bases at J, leaving 6 bases unmatched. CDR1 DFQATT and CDR2 SNEGSKA come from the germline V gene (reference sequence). The CDR3 nucleotides read TGCAGTGCTAGAGATGTAACTAGCGGGAGGAACTACGAGCAGTACTTC. It encodes CSARDVTSGRNYEQYF.

The rearrangement joins TRBV6-5 to TRBJ2-2, with a tentative D call TRBD1 (6 bases). From germline, CDR1 is MNHEY and CDR2 SVGAGI. The V and J ends lost 10 bases and 0 bases respectively, with 12 bases between them. This CDR3 is 14 amino acids long. The chain's CDR3 is CATTRDTNTGELFF. The DNA for the CDR3 is TGTGCCACCACTCGGGACACGAACACCGGGGAGCTGTTTTTT.

The chain combines TRBV7-3 with TRBJ2-6; 10 bases match TRBD1. The CDR3 sequence is 20 residues long. Germline CDR1 reads SGHTA; CDR2 reads FQGTGA. Unmatched junction bases numbered 15, after V lost 5 bases and J lost 2 bases. CDR3 protein: CASSTPRRDRGRAGANVLTF. CDR3 bases: TGTGCCAGCAGCACCCCGCGGCGGGACAGGGGCAGGGCTGGGGCCAACGTCCTGACTTTC.

This clonotype has a count of ten or more. The junction differs from germline at one of its ends, possibly a read error. This chain joins TRBV7-7 and TRBJ2-1; 9 nucleotides match TRBD2. Germline lookup yields CDR1 SSHAT and CDR2 FNYEAQ (reference sequence). The CDR3 spans 15 residues. CDR3 DNA: TGTGCTAGCAGCCAGAGCGGGGGGTTCTACAATGAGCAGTTCTTC. It translates to CASSQSGGFYNEQFF. The full variable domain, rest sourced from reference TRBV7-7 and TRBJ2-1, is GAGVSQSPRYKVTKRGQDVTLRCDPISSHATLYWYQQALGQGPEFLTYFNYEAQPDKSGLPSDRFSAERPEGSISTLTIQRTEQRDSAMYRCASSQSGGFYNEQFFGPGTRLTVL.

The chain joins TRBV4-3 to TRBJ1-2; TRBD1 might be the D (6 bases). This CDR3 is built from 14 residues. CDR1 is LGHNA and CDR2 is YSLEER in the germline V gene. Trimming left V 4 bases short and J 4 bases short, with 13 bases between. This chain's CDR3 is CASSLSRGAYGYTF. The CDR3 DNA reads TGCGCCAGCAGCCTCTCCCGGGGGGCCTATGGCTACACCTTC.